This entry describes one T cell receptor (beta chain). Its target is not known. The data stem from a study of shared clonotypes between healthy human individuals. At the level of the study: Researchers assigned three CD4 naive, three CD4 memory, two CD8 naive and one CD8 memory plate to each donor. Study results and caveats: Larger estimated richness was generally recorded for naive subsets relative to memory subsets.

Naive CD8 cells were CD45RO-negative, positively selected for CCR7, excluding terminally differentiated effector memory CD45RA+ cells. Assay execution proceeded at the deep level. Authors' processing steps: Junction-only immunoSEQ sequences carried no quality scores, so filtering differed. TCRdb's table, derived via immunoSEQ multiplex PCR, lists solely in-frame clones and lacks some. D and trimming were read from the DNA, whereas the V and J calls and clone size are those reported in that table. The sample includes approximately 2,000,000 clones, just over 90% seen only once; the top ten take around 1.8%. The CDR3 totals 16 residues. Germline loops: CDR1 SGHTA, CDR2 FQGNSA. The V gene lost 5 bases and the J gene lost 4 bases, with 19 bases spanning the gap.

The sample comprised naive CD8+ T cells from PBMCs. The rearrangement links TRBV7-2 to TRBJ2-3, with D tentatively TRBD2 (6 bases). The origin of this receptor is a man aged 18 to 30 in good health. Some clones in this sample may be carry-over from other donors' samples. CDR3 amino acids: CASSGRRTNWADTQYF. The CDR3 coding sequence is TGTGCCAGCAGCGGGCGGCGGACTAATTGGGCAGATACGCAGTATTTT.